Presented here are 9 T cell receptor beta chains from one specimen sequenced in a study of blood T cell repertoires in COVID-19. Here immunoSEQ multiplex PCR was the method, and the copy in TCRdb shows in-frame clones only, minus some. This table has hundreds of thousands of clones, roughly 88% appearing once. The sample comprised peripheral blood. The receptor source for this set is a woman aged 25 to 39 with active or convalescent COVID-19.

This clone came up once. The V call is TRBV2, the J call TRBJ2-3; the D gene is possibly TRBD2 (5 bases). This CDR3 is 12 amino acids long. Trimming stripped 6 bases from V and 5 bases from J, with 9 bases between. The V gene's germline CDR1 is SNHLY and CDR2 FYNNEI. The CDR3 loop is CASREDRDTQYF. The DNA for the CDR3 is TGTGCCAGCAGGGAGGATCGAGATACGCAGTATTTT.

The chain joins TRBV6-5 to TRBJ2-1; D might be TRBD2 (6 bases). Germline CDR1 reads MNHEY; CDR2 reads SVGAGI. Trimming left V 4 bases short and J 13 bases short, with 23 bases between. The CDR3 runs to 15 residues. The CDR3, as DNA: TGTGCCAGCAGTTCCTCTAGTGCATGGACTACATTTCAGTTCTTC. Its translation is CASSSSSAWTTFQFF.

The CDR3 loop is CASTVGQYSNQPQHF. In DNA, the CDR3 is TGTGCCAGTACTGTCGGACAGTATAGCAATCAGCCCCAGCATTTT. The rearrangement joins TRBV19 to TRBJ1-5; D is possibly TRBD1 (6 bases). Germline V lookup: CDR1 LNHDA, CDR2 SQIVND (reference sequence). The V and J ends lost 7 bases and 0 bases respectively, with 13 bases between them. CDR3 size: 15 residues.

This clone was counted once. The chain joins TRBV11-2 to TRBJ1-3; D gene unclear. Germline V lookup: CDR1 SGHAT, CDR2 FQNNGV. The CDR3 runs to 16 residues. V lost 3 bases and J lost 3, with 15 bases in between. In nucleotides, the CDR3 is TGTGCCAGCAGCTTCCTCGTGGCTCACGATGGAAACACCATATATTTT. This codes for CASSFLVAHDGNTIYF.

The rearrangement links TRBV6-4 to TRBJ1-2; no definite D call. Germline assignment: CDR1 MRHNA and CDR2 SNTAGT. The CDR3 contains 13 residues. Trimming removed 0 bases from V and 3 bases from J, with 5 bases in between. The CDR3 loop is CASSDSSYYGYTF. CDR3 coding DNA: TGTGCCAGCAGTGACTCTTCCTACTATGGCTACACCTTC.

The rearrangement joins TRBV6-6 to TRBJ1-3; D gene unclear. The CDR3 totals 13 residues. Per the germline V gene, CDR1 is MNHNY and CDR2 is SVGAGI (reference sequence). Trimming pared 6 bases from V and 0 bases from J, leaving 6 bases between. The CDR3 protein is CASRLASGNTIYF. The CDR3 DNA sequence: TGTGCCAGCAGGTTAGCCTCTGGAAACACCATATATTTT.

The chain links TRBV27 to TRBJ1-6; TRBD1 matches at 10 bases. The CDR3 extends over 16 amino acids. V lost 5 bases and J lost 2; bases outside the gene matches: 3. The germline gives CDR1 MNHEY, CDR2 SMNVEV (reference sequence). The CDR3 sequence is CASSLTGGTYNSPLHF. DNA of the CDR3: TGTGCCAGCAGTCTGACAGGGGGCACCTATAATTCACCCCTCCACTTT.

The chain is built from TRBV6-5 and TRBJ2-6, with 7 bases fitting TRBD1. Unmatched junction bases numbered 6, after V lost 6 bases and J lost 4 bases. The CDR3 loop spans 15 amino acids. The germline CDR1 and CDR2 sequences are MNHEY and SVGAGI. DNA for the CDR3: TGTGCCAGCAGGCTACAGGGGCCAGGGGCCAACGTCCTGACTTTC. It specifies CASRLQGPGANVLTF.

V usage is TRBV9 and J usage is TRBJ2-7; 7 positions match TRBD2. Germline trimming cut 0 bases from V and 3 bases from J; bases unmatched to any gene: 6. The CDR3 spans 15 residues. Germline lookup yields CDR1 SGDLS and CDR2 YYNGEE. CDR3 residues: CASSVGLASGYEQYF. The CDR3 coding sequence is TGTGCCAGCAGCGTAGGGCTAGCTAGCGGCTACGAGCAGTACTTC.